This TCR beta chain originates from a study of radiotherapy plus CTLA-4 blockade in lung cancer. Study-wide context: Objective responses were documented in around a sixth of patients, with disease control in about 31%.

CTLA-4 blockade with ipilimumab, together with focal radiation, was given to patients with chemo-refractory metastatic non-small-cell lung cancer. Study-level points and caveats: Subsequent to radiotherapy plus ipilimumab, tumor-derived TCR clones underwent expansion in blood. Early blood T cell clone changes and increased post-radiation serum interferon-beta were reportedly the strongest response predictors.

With 2 bases removed from V and 0 bases from J, the gap between germline ends came to 8 bases. The CDR3 sequence is 16 residues long. Germline V lookup: CDR1 SGHVS, CDR2 FQNEAQ. Some clones are missing from TCRdb's copy, which holds only in-frame ones; the method was immunoSEQ multiplex PCR. The sample lists about 39,000 clones, 79% occurring once. On this clone: Antigen specificity is unknown.

The source of this sequence is a human donor with non-small cell lung cancer that progressed on radiotherapy plus ipilimumab. The material sequenced was peripheral blood, taken from a patient treated with radiotherapy plus ipilimumab. J is TRBJ2-6 and V is TRBV7-8; weak D call: TRBD1 (5 bases). In nucleotides, the CDR3 is TGTGCCAGCAGCTTAAGACAGAGCTCTGGGGCCAACGTCCTGACTTTC. This gives the protein CASSLRQSSGANVLTF. Full variable domain (outside the CDR3, taken from reference TRBV7-8 and TRBJ2-6): GAGVSQSPRYKVAKRGQDVALRCDPISGHVSLFWYQQALGQGPEFLTYFQNEAQLDKSGLPSDRFFAERPEGSVSTLKIQRTQQEDSAVYLCASSLRQSSGANVLTFGAGSRLTVL.